A selection of T cell receptor beta chains follows, all from one sample in a study of T cell repertoires in cytomegalovirus infection. TCRdb re-called the reads through MiXCR, storing one row per CDR3 protein. Counted here are around 94,000 distinct CDR3 sequences, approximately 15% occurring once; the ten biggest clones make up roughly 8%. Sequences were obtained from PBMCs. These receptor sequences come from a human donor in good health (CMV status not recorded). Some clones in this sample may be carry-over from other donors' samples. The CDR3 runs from the conserved cysteine through the conserved F or W. D genes are given only for firm matches. Some rows have no size entry. The others give once, few or many, or a class for an expanded clone.

V: TRBV20-1; size: NA; J: TRBJ1-5; D: TRBD1; DNA: TGCAGTGCAGTTACAGGGGATCAGCCCCAGCATTTT; CDR3: CSAVTGDQPQHF
V: TRBV7-9; size: many; J: TRBJ1-2; D: NA; DNA: TGTGCCAGCAGCTTGAGACAGCCGGGTATCTATGGCTACACCTTC; CDR3: CASSLRQPGIYGYTF
V: TRBV7-8; size: many; J: TRBJ2-7; D: TRBD2; DNA: TGTGCCAGCAGCTTATCCCAAGCCAGGAGCGGGGGGCAGTACTTC; CDR3: CASSLSQARSGGQYF
V: TRBV7-2; size: NA; J: TRBJ2-3; D: NA; DNA: TGTGCCAGCGGGGGGGCCACAGATACGCAGTATTTT; CDR3: CASGGATDTQYF
V: TRBV5-1; size: NA; J: TRBJ2-2; D: NA; DNA: TGCGCCAGCAGCTTGGACTTTTTTAACACCGGGGAGCTGTTTTTT; CDR3: CASSLDFFNTGELFF
V: TRBV4-1; size: few; J: TRBJ2-3; D: NA; DNA: TGCGCCAGCAGCCAAGCCCTCCCCGGAGATACGCAGTATTTT; CDR3: CASSQALPGDTQYF
V: TRBV6-1; size: NA; J: TRBJ2-1; D: NA; DNA: TGTGCCAGCAGCAAGATCTCCGTCAATGAGCAGTTCTTC; CDR3: CASSKISVNEQFF
V: TRBV6-6; size: NA; J: TRBJ2-7; D: NA; DNA: TGTGCCAGCAGTTACCGGTCCGGGAACGAGCAGTACTTC; CDR3: CASSYRSGNEQYF
V: TRBV27; size: NA; J: TRBJ2-5; D: NA; DNA: TGTGCCAGCAGTCTCCGCCAAAGTTTACAGGGCGAGACCCAGTACTTC; CDR3: CASSLRQSLQGETQYF
V: TRBV19; size: few; J: TRBJ1-1; D: NA; DNA: TGTGCCAGTAGCCCAGGGTGGGAGGGCACTGAAGCTTTCTTT; CDR3: CASSPGWEGTEAFF
V: TRBV28; size: NA; J: TRBJ2-7; D: NA; DNA: TGTGCCAGCAGTTTACCCCCGGGAGTGGAGGAGCAGTACTTC; CDR3: CASSLPPGVEEQYF
V: TRBV28; size: many; J: TRBJ2-7; D: NA; DNA: TGTGCCAGCAGTTCTCGCCGGGACAAATCCTACGAGCAGTACTTC; CDR3: CASSSRRDKSYEQYF
V: TRBV7-8; size: many; J: TRBJ2-2; D: NA; DNA: TGTGCCAGCAGCTTAACCTCCATCGGGACCGGGGAGCTGTTTTTT; CDR3: CASSLTSIGTGELFF
V: TRBV7-9; size: NA; J: TRBJ1-6; D: NA; DNA: TGTGCCAGCAGCTCCGGCGATTCACCCCTCCACTTT; CDR3: CASSSGDSPLHF
V: TRBV5-1; size: few; J: TRBJ2-1; D: TRBD2; DNA: TGCGCCAGCAGCTTGGGCCTAGCGGGGGGGCAGCGTGAGCAGTTCTTC; CDR3: CASSLGLAGGQREQFF
V: TRBV19; size: NA; J: TRBJ1-4; D: NA; DNA: TGTGCCAGTGGGCAGGAAGGACTGTTTTTT; CDR3: CASGQEGLFF
V: TRBV12-3/TRBV12-4; size: many; J: TRBJ2-1; D: TRBD2; DNA: TGTGCCAGCAGTTTCCGGACTAGCGCCGACAATGAGCAGTTCTTC; CDR3: CASSFRTSADNEQFF
V: TRBV7-2; size: many; J: TRBJ2-2; D: NA; DNA: TGTGCCAGCAGCTCGACAGTCAACACCGGGGAGCTGTTTTTT; CDR3: CASSSTVNTGELFF
V: TRBV5-6; size: NA; J: TRBJ2-3; D: TRBD1; DNA: TGTGCCAGCAGCCGACGACAGGGATCAGTAGATACGCAGTATTTT; CDR3: CASSRRQGSVDTQYF
V: TRBV12-3/TRBV12-4; size: few; J: TRBJ1-3; D: TRBD1; DNA: TGTGCCAGCAGTTCGAGGACAGGGCCCCTCTCTGGAAACACCATATATTTT; CDR3: CASSSRTGPLSGNTIYF
V: TRBV20-1; size: NA; J: TRBJ1-5; D: NA; DNA: TGCAGTGCTGCTCGAGAGGGGCAGCCCCAGCATTTT; CDR3: CSAAREGQPQHF
V: TRBV7-3; size: many; J: TRBJ2-3; D: NA; DNA: TGTGCCAGCAGCTTCCAAGGCCCACCAGATACGCAGTATTTT; CDR3: CASSFQGPPDTQYF
V: TRBV29-1; size: NA; J: TRBJ2-3; D: NA; DNA: TGCAGCATTGAGACGGCAGATACGCAGTATTTT; CDR3: CSIETADTQYF
V: TRBV28; size: NA; J: TRBJ1-2; D: NA; DNA: TGTGCCAGCAGTGCCGTCACCCCACGCTTAGGCTACACCTTC; CDR3: CASSAVTPRLGYTF
V: TRBV18; size: few; J: TRBJ2-1; D: NA; DNA: TGTGCCAGCTCACCACTCCGGCCTCCTGGGGAGCAGTTCTTC; CDR3: CASSPLRPPGEQFF
V: TRBV7-2; size: many; J: TRBJ1-2; D: NA; DNA: TGTGCCAGCAGCCCCGCCCAGGTTTTGGCGAACTATGGCTACACCTTC; CDR3: CASSPAQVLANYGYTF
V: TRBV3-1; size: few; J: TRBJ1-6; D: NA; DNA: TGTGCCAGCAGCCAAGGGACCGTCCGTTCCTATAATTCACCCCTCCACTTT; CDR3: CASSQGTVRSYNSPLHF
V: TRBV20-1; size: few; J: TRBJ2-3; D: NA; DNA: TGCAGTGCTACCCTCGGGGGCGGCCGGGCAGATACGCAGTATTTT; CDR3: CSATLGGGRADTQYF
V: TRBV5-1; size: NA; J: TRBJ1-2; D: NA; DNA: TGCGCCAGCAGCTTAGGAACAGGGAGGAGCTACACCTTC; CDR3: CASSLGTGRSYTF
V: TRBV15; size: many; J: TRBJ2-3; D: TRBD1; DNA: TGTGCCACCAGCAGGGGACAGGGGGCCGCAGATACGCAGTATTTT; CDR3: CATSRGQGAADTQYF
V: TRBV5-5; size: few; J: TRBJ2-1; D: NA; DNA: TGTGCCAGCAGCTTGGCTACAGGGAGGTCCTACAATGAGCAGTTCTTC; CDR3: CASSLATGRSYNEQFF
V: TRBV7-2; size: many; J: TRBJ1-1; D: NA; DNA: TGTGCCAGCAGAACGGGCAGGAACACTGAAGCTTTCTTT; CDR3: CASRTGRNTEAFF
V: TRBV7-2; size: many; J: TRBJ1-1; D: NA; DNA: TGTGCCAGCAAACCTTCCCCTACTGAAGCTTTCTTT; CDR3: CASKPSPTEAFF
V: TRBV3-1; size: few; J: TRBJ2-5; D: NA; DNA: TGTGCCAGCAGCCCGCGGGGTTTACAAGAGACCCAGTACTTC; CDR3: CASSPRGLQETQYF
V: TRBV4-1; size: NA; J: TRBJ2-1; D: TRBD2; DNA: TGCGCCAGCAGCCAACCGACTAGCGGGGGGGGGTCGACGTTCTTC; CDR3: CASSQPTSGGGSTFF
V: TRBV6-1; size: NA; J: TRBJ2-1; D: TRBD2; DNA: TGTGCCAGCAGTCATCTAGCGGGATACAATGAGCAGTTCTTC; CDR3: CASSHLAGYNEQFF
V: TRBV7-3; size: many; J: TRBJ2-6; D: NA; DNA: TGTGCCAGCAGCCTATACAGCTCTGGGGCCAACGTCCTGACTTTC; CDR3: CASSLYSSGANVLTF
V: TRBV29-1; size: NA; J: TRBJ2-2; D: NA; DNA: TGCAGCGTTGGGGGGAATGGAGGCACCGGGGAGCTGTTTTTT; CDR3: CSVGGNGGTGELFF
V: TRBV6-4; size: NA; J: TRBJ1-1; D: NA; DNA: TGTGCCAGCAGTGACGGCTACACTGAAGCTTTCTTT; CDR3: CASSDGYTEAFF
V: TRBV29-1; size: many; J: TRBJ2-7; D: TRBD1; DNA: TGCAGCGTTGAAGTACTGGGACAGGGCTACGAGCAGTACTTC; CDR3: CSVEVLGQGYEQYF
V: TRBV7-6; size: NA; J: TRBJ1-2; D: NA; DNA: TGTGCCAGCAGATTAGAGGGGACGGTCAACTATGGCTACACCTTC; CDR3: CASRLEGTVNYGYTF
V: TRBV18; size: few; J: TRBJ1-2; D: NA; DNA: TGTGCCAGCTTCGCATCAGACGGAAACTATGGCTACACCTTC; CDR3: CASFASDGNYGYTF
V: TRBV12-3/TRBV12-4; size: many; J: TRBJ1-2; D: NA; DNA: TGTGCCAGCAGGGAGTGGAACGACGAGAGTTATGGCTACACCTTC; CDR3: CASREWNDESYGYTF
V: TRBV19; size: NA; J: TRBJ1-5; D: NA; DNA: TGTGCCAGTATTATGGGTGTTAGCAATCAGCCCCAGCATTTT; CDR3: CASIMGVSNQPQHF
V: TRBV7-2; size: few; J: TRBJ2-7; D: NA; DNA: TGTGCCAGCAGCCGACGGGGCGGAGGGGACTACGAGCAGTACTTC; CDR3: CASSRRGGGDYEQYF
V: TRBV7-6; size: many; J: TRBJ2-7; D: NA; DNA: TGTGCCAGCAGCTTAAACGGCGGGGCCTACGAGCAGTACTTC; CDR3: CASSLNGGAYEQYF
V: TRBV29-1; size: NA; J: TRBJ2-3; D: NA; DNA: TGCAGCGTTGAAGTTAGGACAGATACGCAGTATTTT; CDR3: CSVEVRTDTQYF
V: TRBV7-2; size: many; J: TRBJ2-7; D: NA; DNA: TGTGCCAGCAGCTTAGTGGACGAGCAGTACTTC; CDR3: CASSLVDEQYF
V: TRBV7-3; size: many; J: TRBJ2-4; D: TRBD2; DNA: TGTGCCAGCAGCCTCGGGGGGGCGAACATTCAGTACTTC; CDR3: CASSLGGANIQYF
V: TRBV20-1; size: few; J: TRBJ2-1; D: NA; DNA: TGCAGTGCTAGAGATGCCGGGGCCTCCGGCGGTGAGCAGTTCTTC; CDR3: CSARDAGASGGEQFF
V: TRBV16; size: few; J: TRBJ1-1; D: NA; DNA: TGTGCCAGCAGCCAAGGACTGACTGAAGCTTTCTTT; CDR3: CASSQGLTEAFF
V: TRBV29-1; size: many; J: TRBJ2-1; D: NA; DNA: TGCAGCGTTGGGGGTAGACAGGCCGGGAATGAGCAGTTCTTC; CDR3: CSVGGRQAGNEQFF